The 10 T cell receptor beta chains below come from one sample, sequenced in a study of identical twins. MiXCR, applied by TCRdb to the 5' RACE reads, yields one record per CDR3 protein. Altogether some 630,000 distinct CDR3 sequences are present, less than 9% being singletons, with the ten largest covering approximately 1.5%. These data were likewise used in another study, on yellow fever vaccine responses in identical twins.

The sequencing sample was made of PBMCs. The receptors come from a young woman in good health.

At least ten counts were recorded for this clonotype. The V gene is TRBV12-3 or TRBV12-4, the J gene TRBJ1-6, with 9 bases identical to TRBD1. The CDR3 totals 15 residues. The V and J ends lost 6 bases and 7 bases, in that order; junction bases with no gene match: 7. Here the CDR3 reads CASSLGQGLNSPLHF. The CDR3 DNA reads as TGTGCCAGCAGCTTGGGACAGGGCTTGAATTCACCCCTCCACTTT.

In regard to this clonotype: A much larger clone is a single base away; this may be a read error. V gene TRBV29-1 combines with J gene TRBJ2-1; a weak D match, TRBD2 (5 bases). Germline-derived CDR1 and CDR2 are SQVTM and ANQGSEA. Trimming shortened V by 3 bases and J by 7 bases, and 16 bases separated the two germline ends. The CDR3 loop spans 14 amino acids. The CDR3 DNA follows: TGCAGCGTTGAGGACGCTGGTCGGGGAAATGAGCAGTTCTTC. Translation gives CSVEDAGRGNEQFF.

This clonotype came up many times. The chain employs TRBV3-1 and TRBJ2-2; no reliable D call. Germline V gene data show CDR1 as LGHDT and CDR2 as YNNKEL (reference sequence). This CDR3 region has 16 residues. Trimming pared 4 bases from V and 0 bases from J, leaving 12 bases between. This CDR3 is CASSLTGRTNTGELFF. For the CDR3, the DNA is TGTGCCAGCAGCCTTACGGGCCGCACGAACACCGGGGAGCTGTTTTTT. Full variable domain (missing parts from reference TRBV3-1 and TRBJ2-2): DTAVSQTPKYLVTQMGNDKSIKCEQNLGHDTMYWYKQDSKKFLKIMFSYNNKELIINETVPNRFSPKSPDKAHLNLHINSLELGDSAVYFCASSLTGRTNTGELFFGEGSRLTVL.

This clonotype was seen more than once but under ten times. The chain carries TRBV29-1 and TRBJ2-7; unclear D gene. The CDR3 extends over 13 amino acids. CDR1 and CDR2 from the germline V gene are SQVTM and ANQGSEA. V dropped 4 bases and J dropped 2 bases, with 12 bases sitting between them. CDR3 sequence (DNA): TGCAGCGTTGGGGCACGGAATCCCTACGAGCAGTACTTC. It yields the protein CSVGARNPYEQYF.

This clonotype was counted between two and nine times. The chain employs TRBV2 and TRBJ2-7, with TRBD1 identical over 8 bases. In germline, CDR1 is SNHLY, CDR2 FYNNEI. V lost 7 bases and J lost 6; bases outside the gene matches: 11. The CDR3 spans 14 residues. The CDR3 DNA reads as TGTGCCAGCATGACCGGGACAGGCGTTTTCGAGCAGTACGTC. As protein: CASMTGTGVFEQYV.

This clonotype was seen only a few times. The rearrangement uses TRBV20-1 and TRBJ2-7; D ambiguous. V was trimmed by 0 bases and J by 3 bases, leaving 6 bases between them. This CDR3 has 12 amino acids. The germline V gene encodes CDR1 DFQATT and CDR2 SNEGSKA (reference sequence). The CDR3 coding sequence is TGCAGTGCTAGAGATGTCAGCTACGAGCAGTACTTC. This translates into CSARDVSYEQYF.

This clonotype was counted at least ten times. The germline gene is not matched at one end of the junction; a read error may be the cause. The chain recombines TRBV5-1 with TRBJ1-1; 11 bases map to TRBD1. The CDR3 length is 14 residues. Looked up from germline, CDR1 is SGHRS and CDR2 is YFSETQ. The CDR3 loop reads CASSLGQGVTEAFF. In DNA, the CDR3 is TGTGCCAGCAGTCTGGGACAGGGGGTAACTGAAGCTTTCTTT.

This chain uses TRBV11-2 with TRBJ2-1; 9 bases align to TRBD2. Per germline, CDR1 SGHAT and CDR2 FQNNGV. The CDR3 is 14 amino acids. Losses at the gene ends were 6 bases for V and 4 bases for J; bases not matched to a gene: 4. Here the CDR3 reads CASRLTSGYNEQFF. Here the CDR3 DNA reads TGTGCCAGCAGGCTAACTAGCGGGTACAATGAGCAGTTCTTC.

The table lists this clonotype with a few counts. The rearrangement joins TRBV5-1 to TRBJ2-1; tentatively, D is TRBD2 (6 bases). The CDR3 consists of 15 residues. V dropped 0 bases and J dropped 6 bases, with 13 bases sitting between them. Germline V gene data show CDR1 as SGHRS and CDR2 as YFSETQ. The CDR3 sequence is CASSLGVAAVNEQFF. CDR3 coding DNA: TGCGCCAGCAGCTTGGGGGTAGCGGCCGTCAATGAGCAGTTCTTC.

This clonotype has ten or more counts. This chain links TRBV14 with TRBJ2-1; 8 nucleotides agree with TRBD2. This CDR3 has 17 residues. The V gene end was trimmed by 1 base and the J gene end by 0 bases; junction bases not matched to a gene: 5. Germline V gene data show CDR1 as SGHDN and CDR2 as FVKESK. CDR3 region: CASSQVSGTSSYNEQFF. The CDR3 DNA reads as TGTGCCAGCAGCCAAGTTAGCGGGACGAGCTCCTACAATGAGCAGTTCTTC.